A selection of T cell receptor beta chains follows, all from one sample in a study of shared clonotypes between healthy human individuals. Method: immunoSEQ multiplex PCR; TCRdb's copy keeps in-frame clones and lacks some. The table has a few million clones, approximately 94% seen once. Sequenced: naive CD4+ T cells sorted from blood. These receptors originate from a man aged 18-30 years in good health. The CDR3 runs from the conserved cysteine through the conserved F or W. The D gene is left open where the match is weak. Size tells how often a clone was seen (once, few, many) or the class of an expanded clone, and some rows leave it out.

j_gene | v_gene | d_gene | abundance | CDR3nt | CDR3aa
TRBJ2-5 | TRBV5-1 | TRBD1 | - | TGCGCCAGCAGCTTAGGGACAGGGGGACAAGAGACCCAGTACTTC | CASSLGTGGQETQYF
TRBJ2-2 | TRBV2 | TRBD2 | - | TGTGCCAGCAGTGGTCTAGCGGGGGCGGGAACCGGGGAGCTGTTTTTT | CASSGLAGAGTGELFF
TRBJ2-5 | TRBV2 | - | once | TGTGCCAGCACAGAAGGACGGACGCTCCAAGAGACCCAGTACTTC | CASTEGRTLQETQYF
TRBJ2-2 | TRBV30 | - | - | TGTGCCTGGAGTGTACTCCAGGCCAGCAACACCGGGGAGCTGTTTTTT | CAWSVLQASNTGELFF
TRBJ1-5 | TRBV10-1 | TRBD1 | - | TGCGCCAGTAGACAGGGGGACAATCAGCCCCAGCATTTT | CASRQGDNQPQHF
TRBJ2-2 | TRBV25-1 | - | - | TGTGCCAGCACCCTGGGGACCGGGGAGCTGTTTTTT | CASTLGTGELFF
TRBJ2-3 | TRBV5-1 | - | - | TGCGCCAGCAGCTTGGCCCCGTCTAGCGAGGATACGCAGTATTTT | CASSLAPSSEDTQYF
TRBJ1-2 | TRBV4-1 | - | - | TGCGCCAGCAGCCAAGGGGGGACTAACTATGGCTACACCTTC | CASSQGGTNYGYTF
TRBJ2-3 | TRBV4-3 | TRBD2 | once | TGCGCCAGCAGCCGGGGACTAGCAGAGATCACAGATACGCAGTATTTT | CASSRGLAEITDTQYF
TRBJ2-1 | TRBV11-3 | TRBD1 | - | TGTGCCAGCAGCTTAGGGACAGGACCCGGCAATGAGCAGTTCTTC | CASSLGTGPGNEQFF
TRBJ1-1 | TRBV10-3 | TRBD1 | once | TGTGCCATCAGGCCCCGGGACAGGGTCACTGAAGCTTTCTTT | CAIRPRDRVTEAFF
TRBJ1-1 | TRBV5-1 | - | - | TGCGCCAGCAGCTTGAACACGAACACTGAAGCTTTCTTT | CASSLNTNTEAFF
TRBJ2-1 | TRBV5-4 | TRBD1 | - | TGTGCCAGCAGCACGGGACAGAGGGATGAGCAGTTCTTC | CASSTGQRDEQFF
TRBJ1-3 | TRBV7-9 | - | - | TGTGCCAGCAGCTTAGGGGCAGGGGAACATTTT | CASSLGAGEHF
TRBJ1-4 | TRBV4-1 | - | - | TGCGCCAGCAGGCCAGCGACGGCGAATGAAAAACTGTTTTTT | CASRPATANEKLFF
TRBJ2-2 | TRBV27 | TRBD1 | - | TGTGCCAGCAGTTCCGGACAGGCGACAAACACCGGGGAGCTGTTTTTT | CASSSGQATNTGELFF
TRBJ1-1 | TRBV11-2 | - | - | TGTGCCAGCAGCCACCCCCTCGGGGGGCACCTGCTCTTT | CASSHPLGGHLLF
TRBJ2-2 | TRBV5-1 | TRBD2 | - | TGCGCCAGCAGCTCCATGACTAGCGGGACTGGGGAGCTGTTTTTT | CASSSMTSGTGELFF
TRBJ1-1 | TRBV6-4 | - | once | TGTGCCAGCAGTGACGGGGGGATGAACACTGAAGCTTTCTTT | CASSDGGMNTEAFF
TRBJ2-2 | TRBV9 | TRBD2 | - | TGTGCCAGCACCTCTAGCGGGAGGGGGAACACCGGGGAGCTGTTTTTT | CASTSSGRGNTGELFF
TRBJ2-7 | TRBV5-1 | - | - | TGCGCCAGCAGTCCTGGGGGAACCTACGAGCAGTACTTC | CASSPGGTYEQYF
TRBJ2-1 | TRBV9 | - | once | TGTGCCAGCAGCGTAGTCCAGGGGAACTACAATGAGCAGTTCTTC | CASSVVQGNYNEQFF
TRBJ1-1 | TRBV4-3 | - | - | TGCGCCAGCAGCCTGGGACCGGGGAACACTGAAGCTTTCTTT | CASSLGPGNTEAFF
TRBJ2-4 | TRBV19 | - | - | TGTGCCAGTAGTAGAGGGACTTCCGTCGATCTAGCCAAAAACATTCAGTACTTC | CASSRGTSVDLAKNIQYF
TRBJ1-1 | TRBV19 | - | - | TGTGCCAGTAGTCCCCGAGGGATCGGGACTGAAGCTTTCTTT | CASSPRGIGTEAFF
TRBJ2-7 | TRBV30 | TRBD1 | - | TGTGCCTGGAGCCCGACAGGGAACTCCTACGAGCAGTACTTC | CAWSPTGNSYEQYF